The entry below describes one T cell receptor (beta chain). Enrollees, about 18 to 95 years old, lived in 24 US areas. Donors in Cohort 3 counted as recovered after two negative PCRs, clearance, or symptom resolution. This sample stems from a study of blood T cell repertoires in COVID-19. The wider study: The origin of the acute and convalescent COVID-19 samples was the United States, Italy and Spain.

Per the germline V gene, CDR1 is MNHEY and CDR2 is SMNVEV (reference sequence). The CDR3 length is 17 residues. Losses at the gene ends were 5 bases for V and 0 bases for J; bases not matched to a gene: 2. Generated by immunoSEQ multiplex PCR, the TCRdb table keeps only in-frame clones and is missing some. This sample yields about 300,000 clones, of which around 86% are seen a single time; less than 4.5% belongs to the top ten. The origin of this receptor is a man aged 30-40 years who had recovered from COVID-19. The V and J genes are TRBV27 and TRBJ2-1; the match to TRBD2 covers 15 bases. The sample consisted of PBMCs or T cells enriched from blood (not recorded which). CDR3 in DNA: TGTGCCAGCAGTGGGACTAGCGGGAGGTCCTCCTACAATGAGCAGTTCTTC. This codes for CASSGTSGRSSYNEQFF.